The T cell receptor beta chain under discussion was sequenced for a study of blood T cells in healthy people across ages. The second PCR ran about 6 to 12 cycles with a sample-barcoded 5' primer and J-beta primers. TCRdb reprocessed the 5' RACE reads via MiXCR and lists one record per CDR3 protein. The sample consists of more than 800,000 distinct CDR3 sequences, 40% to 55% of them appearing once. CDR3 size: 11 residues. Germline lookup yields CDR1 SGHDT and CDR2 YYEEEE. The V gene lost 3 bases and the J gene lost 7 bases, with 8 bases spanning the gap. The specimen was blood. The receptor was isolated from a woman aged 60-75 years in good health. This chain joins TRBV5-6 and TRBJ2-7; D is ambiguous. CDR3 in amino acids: CASSSGPEQYF. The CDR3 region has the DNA TGTGCCAGCAGCTCCGGGCCAGAGCAGTACTTC.